Listed below are T cell receptor beta chains from one sample, sequenced in a study of blood T cell repertoires in COVID-19. Profiled with immunoSEQ multiplex PCR; TCRdb holds only in-frame clones, not every one. The sample has some 120,000 clones, 85% seen once. The specimen was peripheral blood. These receptors all stem from an elderly woman with acute or convalescent COVID-19. CDR3s include the opening cysteine and the closing phenylalanine or tryptophan.

V	length	J	CDR3
TRBV5-1	17	TRBJ2-3	CASSLLLDAGVTDTQYF
TRBV3-1/TRBV3-2	14	TRBJ1-1	CASSPQGMNTEAFF
TRBV2	12	TRBJ1-2	CASRVQGYGYTF
TRBV7-2	12	TRBJ2-7	CASSTQGYEQYF
TRBV3-1/TRBV3-2	13	TRBJ1-4	CASSQDSREKLFF
TRBV6-5	14	TRBJ1-2	CASSNRDRRYGYTF
TRBV28	17	TRBJ1-2	CASGAPNAGTGVGGYTF
TRBV6-5	16	TRBJ1-1	CASSSMPGGRNTEAFF
TRBV24-1	14	TRBJ1-1	CATSDTGTGEGAFF
TRBV7-3	18	TRBJ2-3	CASSPIAGGLVTTDTQYF
TRBV5-1	14	TRBJ1-1	CASSPGQVNTEAFF
TRBV5-8	15	TRBJ1-2	CASSWEASPTYGYTF
TRBV28	13	TRBJ1-2	CASRPGQSYGYTF
TRBV19	16	TRBJ1-2	CASSRDRGASNYGYTF
TRBV5-1	14	TRBJ1-6	CASSWSPSDRALHF
TRBV7-9	11	TRBJ1-2	CASRQRDSYTF
TRBV12-5	14	TRBJ1-1	CASGLRGASTEAFF
TRBV6-5	14	TRBJ1-5	CASNRGQGDQPQHF
TRBV28	13	TRBJ1-2	CASSLYTGEGYTF
TRBV4-3	14	TRBJ2-3	CASSQETVTDTQYF
TRBV7-3	13	TRBJ2-5	CASSQGFGETQYF
TRBV28	15	TRBJ1-2	CASRSGTAINYGYTF
TRBV28	17	TRBJ1-5	CASSTLSTGRGNQPQHF
TRBV20-1	18	TRBJ2-2	CSASSGTSGGAHTGELFF
TRBV12-5	16	TRBJ2-2	CASGRQGAPNTGELFF
TRBV18	16	TRBJ2-1	CASSPPPQQLPNEQFF
TRBV6-5	11	TRBJ2-5	CASGPKETQYF
TRBV18	16	TRBJ1-1	CASSPRAGALDTEAFF
TRBV9	18	TRBJ1-6	CASSARDSYFSYNSPLHF
TRBV5-1	13	TRBJ2-5	CASTRTSQETQYF
TRBV7-8	15	TRBJ1-3	CASIPTGILGNTIYF
TRBV5-5	14	TRBJ1-1	CASSFDRGLTEAFF
TRBV9	14	TRBJ1-5	CASSASVGNQPQHF
TRBV6-1	14	TRBJ1-4	CASSEPRTNEKLFF
TRBV15	13	TRBJ2-2	CATKITNTGELFF
TRBV4-1	15	TRBJ1-3	CASSQDGGIRNTIYF
TRBV6-6	14	TRBJ1-1	CASNPGALNTEAFF
TRBV6-2/TRBV6-3	12	TRBJ1-2	CASSSAGYGYTF